Sequencing of this TCR beta chain was carried out in a study of T-cell memory formation after mild COVID-19. The study's findings and limits: The appearance of some responding clones in pre-infection memory suggested that cross-reactive memory joined.

TCRdb re-analysed the 5' RACE reads in MiXCR, keeping a single row per CDR3 protein. The table includes 390,000 or so distinct CDR3 sequences, about a sixth detected once. In the case of this clonotype: Its antigen is not known.

The CDR3 covers 14 residues. V gave up 6 bases and J gave up 1 base, with 12 bases separating them. Germline CDR1 MNHEY, CDR2 SVGAGI. The sequence was obtained from a man aged 18 to 29 who had mild COVID-19 (a few samples of this study predate the infection). Cell type and time point are not known. This chain joins TRBV6-5 and TRBJ2-5; D possibly corresponds to TRBD2 (7 bases). The sample taken for sequencing was PBMCs or a T cell subset sorted from them (not recorded which). CDR3 amino acids: CASSYGGLQETQYF. The CDR3 DNA reads as TGTGCCAGCAGCTACGGGGGGCTCCAAGAGACCCAGTACTTC.